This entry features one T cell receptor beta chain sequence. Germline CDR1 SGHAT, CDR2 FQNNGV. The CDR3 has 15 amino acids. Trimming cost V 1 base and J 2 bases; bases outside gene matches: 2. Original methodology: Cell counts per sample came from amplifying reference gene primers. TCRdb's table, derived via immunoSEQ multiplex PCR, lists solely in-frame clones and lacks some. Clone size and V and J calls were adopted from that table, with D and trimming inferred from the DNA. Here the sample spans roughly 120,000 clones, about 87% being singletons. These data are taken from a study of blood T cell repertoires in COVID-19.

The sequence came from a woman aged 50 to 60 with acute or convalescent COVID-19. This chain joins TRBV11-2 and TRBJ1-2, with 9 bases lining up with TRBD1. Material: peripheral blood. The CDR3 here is CASSLVQGANYGYTF. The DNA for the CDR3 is TGTGCCAGCAGCTTAGTACAGGGGGCCAACTATGGCTACACCTTC.